Following are 15 T cell receptor beta chains from one sample sequenced in a study of breast tumors, draining lymph nodes, adjacent tissues. Each CDR3 protein is one row after TCRdb ran MiXCR on the multiplex PCR reads. The sample consists of around 300,000 distinct CDR3 sequences, more than 30% of them appearing once. The lymph nodes were axillary draining lymph nodes from breast cancer patients. Sample: axillary lymph node tissue. These receptors were obtained from a female donor with breast cancer. Some clones in this sample may be carry-over from other donors' samples.

The chain uses TRBV7-3 and TRBJ2-3, with 11 bases matching TRBD1. This CDR3 has 14 amino acids. Germline assignment: CDR1 SGHTA and CDR2 FQGTGA. V lost 4 bases to trimming and J lost 5 bases; unmatched junction nucleotides: 2. The CDR3, as DNA: TGTGCCAGCAGCTCCGGGACAGGGGGAGATACGCAGTATTTT. Translating gives CASSSGTGGDTQYF.

This clonotype was observed many times. The chain has TRBV19 and TRBJ2-3, with D possibly matching TRBD2 (5 bases). Germline CDR1 reads LNHDA; CDR2 reads SQIVND (reference sequence). The CDR3 consists of 13 residues. The V end was cut by 10 bases, the J end by 0 bases, with 11 bases between. CDR3 protein: CATGKVSTDTQYF. The CDR3, as DNA: TGTGCCACCGGGAAGGTGAGCACAGATACGCAGTATTTT.

On this clonotype: An end of the junction does not agree with germline; a read error may underlie this. The J gene is TRBJ2-5, the V gene TRBV20-1; 7 positions match TRBD2. The CDR3 is made up of 12 amino acids. Germline V gene lookup returns CDR1 DFQATT and CDR2 SNEGSKA (reference sequence). For the CDR3, the DNA is TGCAGTGGGGGAGGGGACGGCGAGACCCCGTACTTC. It codes for CSGGGDGETPYF.

CDR3 bases: TGTGCCAGCAGCCCGGCGTGGGCGAACACTGAAGCTTTCTTT. It is translated as CASSPAWANTEAFF. The V call is TRBV7-8, the J call TRBJ1-1, with D hard to call. Trimming pared 5 bases from V and 1 base from J, leaving 11 bases between. The CDR3 consists of 14 residues. CDR1 and CDR2 (germline): SGHVS, FQNEAQ.

This clonotype appeared many times. V gene TRBV5-8 combines with J gene TRBJ2-5; TRBD2 matches at 11 bases. The V and J ends lost 1 base and 9 bases, in that order; junction bases with no gene match: 11. CDR3 length: 16 residues. Germline loops: CDR1 SGHTS, CDR2 YDEGEE. In nucleotides, the CDR3 is TGTGCCAGCAGCTTGATCCTAGCGGGAGGACCCGAGGCCCAGTACTTC. It specifies CASSLILAGGPEAQYF.

Notes on this clonotype: A read error may explain this, as a much larger clone is one base away. The CDR3 does not end in the conserved phenylalanine or tryptophan, so this is likely a read error. The CDR3 loop is CSARVISYEQYL. CDR3 in DNA: TGCAGTGCTAGAGTAATCAGCTACGAGCAGTACCTC. This chain connects TRBV20-1 to TRBJ2-7; D is undetermined. This CDR3 has 12 residues. The V gene lost 1 base and the J gene lost 3 bases, with 7 bases spanning the gap. The germline gives CDR1 DFQATT, CDR2 SNEGSKA (reference sequence).

The V gene is TRBV12-3 or TRBV12-4, the J gene TRBJ1-2; 10 nucleotides align to TRBD1. V was clipped by 1 base and J by 4 bases; unmatched bases: 0. CDR3 size: 14 residues. The CDR3 nucleotides are TGTGCCAGCAGTTTAGGACAGGGGGCCTATGGCTACACCTTC. Its protein product is CASSLGQGAYGYTF.

This clonotype has at least ten counts. This sequence joins TRBV11-2 and TRBJ2-5; 7 bases align to TRBD2. This CDR3 is built from 15 residues. Germline loops: CDR1 SGHAT, CDR2 FQNNGV. The junction had 5 bases not matched to a gene; V was cut back by 0 bases and J by 4 bases. This CDR3 reads CASSLDLSGIETQYF. The CDR3 DNA reads TGTGCCAGCAGCTTAGATCTCAGCGGGATAGAGACCCAGTACTTC. The full variable domain, in which reference TRBV11-2 and TRBJ2-5 provide the parts outside the CDR3, is EAGVAQSPRYKIIEKRQSVAFWCNPISGHATLYWYQQILGQGPKLLIQFQNNGVVDDSQLPKDRFSAERLKGVDSTLKIQPAKLEDSAVYLCASSLDLSGIETQYFGPGTRLLVL.

V and J are TRBV2 and TRBJ2-6; D is possibly TRBD1 (6 bases). Germline V gene lookup returns CDR1 SNHLY and CDR2 FYNNEI. This CDR3 comprises 18 residues. Trimming took 8 bases from V and 3 from J, leaving 23 bases between them. CDR3 protein: CASSPLGAQEGGANVLTF. CDR3 bases: TGTGCCAGCTCACCACTGGGGGCGCAGGAAGGTGGGGCCAACGTCCTGACTTTC. Full variable domain (missing parts from reference TRBV2 and TRBJ2-6): EPEVTQTPSHQVTQMGQEVILRCVPISNHLYFYWYRQILGQKVEFLVSFYNNEISEKSEIFDDQFSVERPDGSNFTLKIRSTKLEDSAMYFCASSPLGAQEGGANVLTFGAGSRLTVL.

This clonotype was picked up many times. This sequence joins TRBV29-1 and TRBJ2-2; D tentatively fits TRBD1 or TRBD2 (5 bases each). Trimming shortened V by 5 bases and J by 1 base, and 17 bases separated the two germline ends. The CDR3 covers 16 residues. The germline V gene encodes CDR1 SQVTM and CDR2 ANQGSEA. CDR3 nucleotides: TGCAGCGTTATCCCGGGGCAGGGTGAGAACACCGGGGAGCTGTTTTTT. It specifies CSVIPGQGENTGELFF.

V and J are TRBV6-5 and TRBJ2-6; D may be TRBD2 (5 bases). The CDR3 sequence is 16 residues long. V was clipped by 3 bases and J by 2 bases, with 11 bases between them. Germline loops: CDR1 MNHEY, CDR2 SVGAGI. The CDR3 sequence: CASSYMLEAGANVLTF. In DNA, the CDR3 is TGTGCCAGCAGTTATATGTTGGAGGCTGGGGCCAACGTCCTGACTTTC.

This clonotype was observed at least ten times. The chain has TRBV6-5 and TRBJ2-7; D remains ambiguous. Germline V CDR1 and CDR2: MNHEY, SVGAGI. This CDR3 comprises 13 residues. The V and J ends lost 7 bases and 0 bases respectively, with 10 bases between them. This CDR3 is CASTRWNSYEQYF. CDR3 nucleotides: TGTGCCAGCACGCGGTGGAACTCCTACGAGCAGTACTTC.

This clonotype was observed many times. This rearrangement joins TRBV20-1 to TRBJ2-5; D possibly matches TRBD1 or TRBD2 (6 bases each). Germline loops: CDR1 DFQATT, CDR2 SNEGSKA (reference sequence). The V end was cut by 5 bases, the J end by 5 bases, with 12 bases between. This CDR3 is built from 12 residues. The CDR3 region has the DNA TGCAGTGCTTCCCAGGGGAGGGAGACCCAGTACTTC. Translation gives CSASQGRETQYF.

The chain recombines TRBV11-1 with TRBJ2-6; 8 bases agree with TRBD2. The CDR3 sequence is 19 residues long. The V gene's germline CDR1 is SGHAT and CDR2 FQDESV (reference sequence). After removal of 3 bases from V and 4 bases from J, the junction contained 14 bases not matched to a gene. As DNA, the CDR3 is TGTGCCAGCAGCTTTTGGGCGGGAGGCCAGAACACCGGGGCCAACGTCCTGACTTTC. Protein product: CASSFWAGGQNTGANVLTF.

The J gene is TRBJ2-6, the V gene TRBV29-1, with a possible D match to TRBD1 (5 bases). Trimming took 4 bases from V and 4 from J, leaving 17 bases between them. The CDR3 is 16 residues long. CDR1 is SQVTM and CDR2 is ANQGSEA in the germline V gene. CDR3 protein: CSVGYQGVGGANVLTF. For the CDR3, the DNA is TGCAGCGTTGGGTACCAGGGTGTTGGAGGGGCCAACGTCCTGACTTTC.